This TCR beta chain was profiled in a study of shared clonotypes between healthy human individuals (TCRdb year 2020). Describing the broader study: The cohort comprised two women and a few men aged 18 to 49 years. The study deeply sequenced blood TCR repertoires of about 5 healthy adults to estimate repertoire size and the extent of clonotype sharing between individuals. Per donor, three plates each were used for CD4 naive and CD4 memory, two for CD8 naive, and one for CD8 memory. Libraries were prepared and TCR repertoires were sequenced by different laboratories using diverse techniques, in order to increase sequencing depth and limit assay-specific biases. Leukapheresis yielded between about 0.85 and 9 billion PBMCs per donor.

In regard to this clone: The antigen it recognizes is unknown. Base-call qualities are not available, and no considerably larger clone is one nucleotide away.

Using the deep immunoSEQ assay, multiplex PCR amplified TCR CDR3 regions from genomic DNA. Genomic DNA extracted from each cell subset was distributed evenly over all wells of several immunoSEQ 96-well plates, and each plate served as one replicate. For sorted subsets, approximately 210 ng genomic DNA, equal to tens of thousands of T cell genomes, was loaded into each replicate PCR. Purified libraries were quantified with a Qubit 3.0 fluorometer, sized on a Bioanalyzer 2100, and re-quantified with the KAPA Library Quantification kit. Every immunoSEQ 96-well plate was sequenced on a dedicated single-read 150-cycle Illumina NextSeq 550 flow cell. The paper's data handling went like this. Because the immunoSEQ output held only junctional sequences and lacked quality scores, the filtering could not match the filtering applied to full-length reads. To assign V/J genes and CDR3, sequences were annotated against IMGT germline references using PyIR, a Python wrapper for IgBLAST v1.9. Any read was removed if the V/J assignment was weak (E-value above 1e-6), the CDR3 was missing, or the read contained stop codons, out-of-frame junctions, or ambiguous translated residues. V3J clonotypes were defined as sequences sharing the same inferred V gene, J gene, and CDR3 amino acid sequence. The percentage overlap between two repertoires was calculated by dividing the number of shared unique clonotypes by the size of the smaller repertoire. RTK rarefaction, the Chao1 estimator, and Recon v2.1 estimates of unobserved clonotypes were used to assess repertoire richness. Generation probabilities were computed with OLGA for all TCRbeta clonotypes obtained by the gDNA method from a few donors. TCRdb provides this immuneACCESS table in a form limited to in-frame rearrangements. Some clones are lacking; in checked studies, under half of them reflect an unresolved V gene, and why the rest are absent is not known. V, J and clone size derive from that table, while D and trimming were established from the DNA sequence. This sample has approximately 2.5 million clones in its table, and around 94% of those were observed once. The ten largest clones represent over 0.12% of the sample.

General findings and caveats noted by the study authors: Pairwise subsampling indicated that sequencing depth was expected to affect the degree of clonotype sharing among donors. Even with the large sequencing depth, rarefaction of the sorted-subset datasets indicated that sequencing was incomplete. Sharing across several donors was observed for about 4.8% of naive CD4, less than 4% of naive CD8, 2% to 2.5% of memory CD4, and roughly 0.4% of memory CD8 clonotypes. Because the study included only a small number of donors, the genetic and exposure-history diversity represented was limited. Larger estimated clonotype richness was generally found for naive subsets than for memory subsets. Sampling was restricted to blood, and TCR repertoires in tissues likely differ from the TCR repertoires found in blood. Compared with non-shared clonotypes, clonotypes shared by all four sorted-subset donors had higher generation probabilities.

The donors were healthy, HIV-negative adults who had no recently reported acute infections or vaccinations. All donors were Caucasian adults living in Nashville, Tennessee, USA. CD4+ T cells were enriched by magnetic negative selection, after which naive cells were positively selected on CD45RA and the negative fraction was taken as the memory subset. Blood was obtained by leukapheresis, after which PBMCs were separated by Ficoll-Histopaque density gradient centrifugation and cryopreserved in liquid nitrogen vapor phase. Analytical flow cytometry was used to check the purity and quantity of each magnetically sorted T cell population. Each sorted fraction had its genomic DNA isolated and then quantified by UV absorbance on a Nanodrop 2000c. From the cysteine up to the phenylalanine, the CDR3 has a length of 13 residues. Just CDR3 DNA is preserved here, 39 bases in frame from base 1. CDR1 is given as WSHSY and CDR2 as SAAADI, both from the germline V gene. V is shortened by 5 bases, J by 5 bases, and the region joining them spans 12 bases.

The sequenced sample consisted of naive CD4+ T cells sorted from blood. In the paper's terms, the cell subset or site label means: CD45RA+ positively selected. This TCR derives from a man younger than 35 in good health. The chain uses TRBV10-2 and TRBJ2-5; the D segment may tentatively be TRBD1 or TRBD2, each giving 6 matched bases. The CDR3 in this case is CASSRGPRETQYF. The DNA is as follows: TGCGCCAGCAGTCGGGGGCCTCGGGAGACCCAGTACTTC.